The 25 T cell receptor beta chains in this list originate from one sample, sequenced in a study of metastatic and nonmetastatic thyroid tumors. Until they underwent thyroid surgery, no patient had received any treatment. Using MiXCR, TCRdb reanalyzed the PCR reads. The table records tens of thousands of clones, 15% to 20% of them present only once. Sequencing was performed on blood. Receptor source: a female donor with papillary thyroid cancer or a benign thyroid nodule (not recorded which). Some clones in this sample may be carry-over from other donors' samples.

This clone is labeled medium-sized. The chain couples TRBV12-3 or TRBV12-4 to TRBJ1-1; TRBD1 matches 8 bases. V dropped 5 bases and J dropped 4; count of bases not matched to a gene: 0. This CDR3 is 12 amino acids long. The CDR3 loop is CASSDRGTEAFF. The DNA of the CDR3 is TGTGCCAGCAGTGACAGGGGCACTGAAGCTTTCTTT.

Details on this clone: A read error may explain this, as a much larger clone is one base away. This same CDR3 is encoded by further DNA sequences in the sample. The CDR3 sequence is CAISSRDSRNTIYF. The CDR3 region has the DNA TGTGCCATCAGTAGCCGGGACAGCCGAAACACCATATACTTT. This chain uses TRBV10-3 with TRBJ1-3, with 7 bases fitting TRBD1. CDR1 and CDR2 (germline): ENHRY, SYGVKD. CDR3 size: 14 residues.

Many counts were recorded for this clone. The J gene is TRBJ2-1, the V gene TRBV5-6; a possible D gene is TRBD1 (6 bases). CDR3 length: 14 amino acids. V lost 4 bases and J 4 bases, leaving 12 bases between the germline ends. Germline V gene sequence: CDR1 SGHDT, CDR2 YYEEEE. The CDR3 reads CASSTGTLYNEQFF. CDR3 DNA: TGTGCCAGCAGCACCGGGACACTATACAATGAGCAGTTCTTC.

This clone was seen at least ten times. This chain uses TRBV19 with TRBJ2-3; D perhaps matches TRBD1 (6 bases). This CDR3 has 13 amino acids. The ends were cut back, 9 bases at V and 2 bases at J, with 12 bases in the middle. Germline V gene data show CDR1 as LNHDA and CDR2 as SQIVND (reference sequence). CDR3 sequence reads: CASAGVITDTQYF. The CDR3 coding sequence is TGTGCCAGCGCAGGGGTAATCACAGATACGCAGTATTTT.

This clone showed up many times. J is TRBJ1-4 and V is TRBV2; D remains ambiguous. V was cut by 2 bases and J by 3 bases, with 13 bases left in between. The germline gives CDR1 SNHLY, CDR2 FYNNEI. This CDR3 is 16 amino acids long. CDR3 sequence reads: CASSERTLPSNEKLFF. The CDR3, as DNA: TGTGCCAGCAGTGAAAGGACCCTACCCTCTAATGAAAAACTGTTTTTT.

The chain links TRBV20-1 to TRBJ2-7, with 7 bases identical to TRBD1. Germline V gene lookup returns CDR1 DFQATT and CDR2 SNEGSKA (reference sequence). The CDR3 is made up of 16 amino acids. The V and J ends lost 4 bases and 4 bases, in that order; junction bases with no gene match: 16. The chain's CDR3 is CSAIPPLGGMVYEQYF. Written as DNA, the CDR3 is TGCAGTGCTATCCCGCCCCTAGGGGGCATGGTGTACGAGCAGTACTTC.

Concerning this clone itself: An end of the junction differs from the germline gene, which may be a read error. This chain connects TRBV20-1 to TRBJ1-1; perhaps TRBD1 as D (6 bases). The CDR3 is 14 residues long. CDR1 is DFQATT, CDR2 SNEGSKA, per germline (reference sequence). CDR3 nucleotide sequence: TGCGGTGCTATAGATCCAGGGGTAAGGACTGAAGCTTTCTTT. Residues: CGAIDPGVRTEAFF.

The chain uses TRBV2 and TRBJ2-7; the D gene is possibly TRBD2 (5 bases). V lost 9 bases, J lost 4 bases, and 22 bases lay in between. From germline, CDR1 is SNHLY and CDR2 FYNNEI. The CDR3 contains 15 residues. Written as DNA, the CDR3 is TGTGCCAGTAGCCCAACCCCAGCGGTACGATACGAGCAGTACTTC. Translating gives CASSPTPAVRYEQYF. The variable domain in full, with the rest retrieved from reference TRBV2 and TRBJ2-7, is EPEVTQTPSHQVTQMGQEVILRCVPISNHLYFYWYRQILGQKVEFLVSFYNNEISEKSEIFDDQFSVERPDGSNFTLKIRSTKLEDSAMYFCASSPTPAVRYEQYFGPGTRLTVT.

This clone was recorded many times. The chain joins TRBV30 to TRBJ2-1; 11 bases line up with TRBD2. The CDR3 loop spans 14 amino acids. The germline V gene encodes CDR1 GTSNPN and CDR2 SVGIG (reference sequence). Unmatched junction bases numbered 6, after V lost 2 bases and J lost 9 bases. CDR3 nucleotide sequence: TGTGCCTGGAGTCTAGCGGGAGGATTCGGTGAGCAGTTCTTC. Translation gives CAWSLAGGFGEQFF.

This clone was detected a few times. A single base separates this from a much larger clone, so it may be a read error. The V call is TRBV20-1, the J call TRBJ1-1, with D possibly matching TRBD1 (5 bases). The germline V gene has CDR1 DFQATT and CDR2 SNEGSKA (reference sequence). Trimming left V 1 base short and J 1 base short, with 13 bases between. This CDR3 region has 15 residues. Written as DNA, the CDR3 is TGCAGTGCTAGAGTGAGGGGTGCAGGGAACACTGAAGCTTTCTTT. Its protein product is CSARVRGAGNTEAFF.

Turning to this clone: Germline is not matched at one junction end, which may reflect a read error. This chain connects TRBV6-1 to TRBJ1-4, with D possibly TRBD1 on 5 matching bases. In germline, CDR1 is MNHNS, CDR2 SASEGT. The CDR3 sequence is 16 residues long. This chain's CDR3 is CVSSRSGTSTNEKLFF. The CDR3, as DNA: TGTGTCAGCAGTAGATCAGGGACCTCAACTAATGAAAAACTGTTTTTT.

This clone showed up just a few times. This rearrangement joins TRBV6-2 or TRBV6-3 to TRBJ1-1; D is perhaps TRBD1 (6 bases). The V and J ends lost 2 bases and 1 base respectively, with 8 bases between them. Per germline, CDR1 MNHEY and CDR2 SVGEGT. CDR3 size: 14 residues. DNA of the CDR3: TGTGCCAGCAGTTACATGACAGGGAACACTGAAGCTTTCTTT. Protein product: CASSYMTGNTEAFF.

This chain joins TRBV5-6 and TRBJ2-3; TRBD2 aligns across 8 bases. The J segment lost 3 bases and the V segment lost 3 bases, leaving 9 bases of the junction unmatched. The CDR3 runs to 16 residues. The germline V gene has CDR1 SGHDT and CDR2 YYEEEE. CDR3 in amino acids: CASSYIRAGVTDTQYF. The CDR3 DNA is TGTGCCAGCAGCTATATCCGAGCGGGAGTTACAGATACGCAGTATTTT.

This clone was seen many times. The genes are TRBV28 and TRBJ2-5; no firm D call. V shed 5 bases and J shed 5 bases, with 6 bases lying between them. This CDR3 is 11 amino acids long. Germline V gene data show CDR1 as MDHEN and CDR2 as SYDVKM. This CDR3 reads CASSLGETQYF. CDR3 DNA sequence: TGTGCCAGCAGTCTTGGGGAGACCCAGTACTTC. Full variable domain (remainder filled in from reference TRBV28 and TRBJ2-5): DVKVTQSSRYLVKRTGEKVFLECVQDMDHENMFWYRQDPGLGLRLIYFSYDVKMKEKGDIPEGYSVSREKKERFSLILESASTNQTSMYLCASSLGETQYFGPGTRLLVL.

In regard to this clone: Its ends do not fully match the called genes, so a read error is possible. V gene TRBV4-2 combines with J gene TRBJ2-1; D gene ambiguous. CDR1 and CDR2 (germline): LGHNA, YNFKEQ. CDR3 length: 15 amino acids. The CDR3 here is CASRQAYSSYNAQFF. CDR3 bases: TGTGCCAGCCGCCAAGCGTACTCTTCCTACAATGCGCAGTTCTTC.

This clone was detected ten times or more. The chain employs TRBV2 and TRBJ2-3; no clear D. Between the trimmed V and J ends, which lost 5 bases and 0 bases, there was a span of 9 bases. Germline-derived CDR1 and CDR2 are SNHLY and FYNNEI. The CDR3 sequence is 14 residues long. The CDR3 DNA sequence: TGTGCCAGCAGTCTCAGTGTCAGCACAGATACGCAGTATTTT. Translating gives CASSLSVSTDTQYF.

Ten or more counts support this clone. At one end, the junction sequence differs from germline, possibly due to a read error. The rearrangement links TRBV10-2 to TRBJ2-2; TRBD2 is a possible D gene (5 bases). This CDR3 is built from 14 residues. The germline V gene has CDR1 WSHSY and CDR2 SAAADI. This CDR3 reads CASSSSVNTWELFF. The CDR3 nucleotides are TGCGCCAGCAGTAGTAGCGTTAACACCTGGGAGCTGTTTTTT.

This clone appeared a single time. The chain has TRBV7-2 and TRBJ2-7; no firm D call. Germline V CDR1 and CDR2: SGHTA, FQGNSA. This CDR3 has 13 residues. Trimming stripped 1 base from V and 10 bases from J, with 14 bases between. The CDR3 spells CASSLGQSYYQYF. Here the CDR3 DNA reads TGTGCCAGCAGCTTAGGTCAGAGCTACTATCAGTACTTC.

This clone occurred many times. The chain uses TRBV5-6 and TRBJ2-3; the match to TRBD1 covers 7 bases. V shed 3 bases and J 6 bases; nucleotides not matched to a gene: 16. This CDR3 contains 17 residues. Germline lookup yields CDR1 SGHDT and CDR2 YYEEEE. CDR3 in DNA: TGTGCCAGCAGCTCCTACGACAGGGTAGTTTTTCCCGATACGCAGTATTTT. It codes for CASSSYDRVVFPDTQYF.

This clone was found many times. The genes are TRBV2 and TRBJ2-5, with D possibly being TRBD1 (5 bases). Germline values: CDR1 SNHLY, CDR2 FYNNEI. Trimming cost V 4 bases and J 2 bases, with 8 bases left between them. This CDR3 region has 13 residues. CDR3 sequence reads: CASSVDRQETQYF. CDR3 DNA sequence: TGTGCCAGCAGTGTCGACAGACAAGAGACCCAGTACTTC. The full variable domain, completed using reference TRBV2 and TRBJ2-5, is EPEVTQTPSHQVTQMGQEVILRCVPISNHLYFYWYRQILGQKVEFLVSFYNNEISEKSEIFDDQFSVERPDGSNFTLKIRSTKLEDSAMYFCASSVDRQETQYFGPGTRLLVL.

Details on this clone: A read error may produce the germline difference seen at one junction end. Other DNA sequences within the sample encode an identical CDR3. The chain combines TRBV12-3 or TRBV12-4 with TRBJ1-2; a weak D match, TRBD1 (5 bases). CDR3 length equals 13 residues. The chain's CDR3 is CASSFGQGGGYTF. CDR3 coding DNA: TGCGCCAGCAGTTTTGGGCAGGGAGGTGGATACACCTTC.

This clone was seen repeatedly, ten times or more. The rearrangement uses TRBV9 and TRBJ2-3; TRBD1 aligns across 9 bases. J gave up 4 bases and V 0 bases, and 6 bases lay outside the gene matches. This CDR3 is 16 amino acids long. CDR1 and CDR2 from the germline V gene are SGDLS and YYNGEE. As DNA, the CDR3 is TGTGCCAGCAGCGTAGAGGACAGGGGAGTCTCAGATACGCAGTATTTT. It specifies CASSVEDRGVSDTQYF.

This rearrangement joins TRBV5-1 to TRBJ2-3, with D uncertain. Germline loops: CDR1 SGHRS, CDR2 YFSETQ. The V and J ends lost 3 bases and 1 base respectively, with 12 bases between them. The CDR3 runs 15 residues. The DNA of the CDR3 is TGCGCCAGCAGCTCGCTGACCGGCCGCACAGATACGCAGTATTTT. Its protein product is CASSSLTGRTDTQYF.

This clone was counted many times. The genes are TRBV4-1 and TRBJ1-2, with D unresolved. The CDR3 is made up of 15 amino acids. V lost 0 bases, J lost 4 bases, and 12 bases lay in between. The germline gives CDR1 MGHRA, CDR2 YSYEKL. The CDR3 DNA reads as TGCGCCAGCAGCCAAGAAACGGTACAGCCCTATGGCTACACCTTC. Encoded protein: CASSQETVQPYGYTF.

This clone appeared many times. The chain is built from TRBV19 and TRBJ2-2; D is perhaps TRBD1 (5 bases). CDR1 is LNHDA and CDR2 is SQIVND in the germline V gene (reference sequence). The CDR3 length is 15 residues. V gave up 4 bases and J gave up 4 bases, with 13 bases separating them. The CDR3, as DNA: TGTGCCAGTAGTAGACAGATTCTGGGCACCGGGGAGCTGTTTTTT. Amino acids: CASSRQILGTGELFF.